The 27 T cell receptor beta chains below were found in one sample sequenced in a study of blood T cell repertoires in COVID-19. The method was immunoSEQ multiplex PCR; TCRdb's version includes in-frame clones alone and lacks a portion of them. The repertoire holds around 310,000 clones, with 89% as singletons. The sequenced sample was PBMCs or T cells enriched from blood (not recorded which). These TCRs come from a woman younger than 45 who had recovered from COVID-19.

The rearrangement links TRBV4-3 to TRBJ2-3; a possible D gene is TRBD2 (6 bases). Trimming stripped 1 base from V and 4 bases from J, with 12 bases between. CDR3 size: 15 residues. Germline V lookup: CDR1 LGHNA, CDR2 YSLEER. The CDR3 region has the DNA TGCGCCAGCAGCCAAGCGGGAGTATCGCCAGATACGCAGTATTTT. Translated, it gives CASSQAGVSPDTQYF.

The rearrangement uses TRBV19 and TRBJ1-3; 7 nucleotides line up with TRBD1. Germline V gene lookup returns CDR1 LNHDA and CDR2 SQIVND (reference sequence). The junction had 5 bases not matched to a gene; V was cut back by 9 bases and J by 0 bases. The CDR3 has 14 amino acids. CDR3 coding DNA: TGTGCCAGCACAGACAGGGCCTCTGGAAACACCATATATTTT. Translation: CASTDRASGNTIYF. The full variable domain, with the rest looked up from reference TRBV19 and TRBJ1-3, is DGGITQSPKYLFRKEGQNVTLSCEQNLNHDAMYWYRQDPGQGLRLIYYSQIVNDFQKGDIAEGYSVSREKKESFPLTVTSAQKNPTAFYLCASTDRASGNTIYFGEGSWLTVV.

The rearrangement joins TRBV18 to TRBJ1-2, with 9 bases that match TRBD1. V dropped 1 base and J dropped 7; count of bases not matched to a gene: 7. This CDR3 has 15 amino acids. Germline CDR1 KGHSH, CDR2 LQKENI. The CDR3 loop is CASSPQGQGGGGYTF. The CDR3 region has the DNA TGTGCCAGCTCACCACAGGGACAGGGCGGAGGTGGCTACACCTTC.

This chain links TRBV28 with TRBJ2-6; D remains ambiguous. V lost 3 bases to trimming and J lost 4 bases, with 7 bases between them. CDR3 length equals 14 residues. CDR1 is MDHEN and CDR2 is SYDVKM in the germline V gene. CDR3: CASSFQSGANVLTF. CDR3 DNA sequence: TGTGCCAGCAGTTTTCAGTCCGGGGCCAACGTCCTGACTTTC.

The chain joins TRBV25-1 to TRBJ1-4; D is perhaps TRBD1 (5 bases). The CDR3 has 15 residues. Germline-derived CDR1 and CDR2 are MGHDK and SYGVNS. The V end was cut by 6 bases, the J end by 7 bases, with 18 bases between. The CDR3 sequence is CASRGTSGRGEKLFF. The CDR3 DNA sequence: TGTGCCAGCAGGGGTACCTCGGGGAGGGGTGAAAAACTGTTTTTT.

The J gene is TRBJ2-3, the V gene TRBV2, with TRBD2 identical over 7 bases. Germline lookup yields CDR1 SNHLY and CDR2 FYNNEI. J was trimmed by 1 base and V by 8 bases; bases with no gene match: 9. CDR3 length equals 15 residues. The CDR3 is CASVIAGAGTDTQYF. CDR3 sequence (DNA): TGTGCCAGCGTTATCGCGGGAGCTGGCACAGATACGCAGTATTTT.

The rearrangement uses TRBV18 and TRBJ1-3; tentative D call: TRBD1 (5 bases). Germline V gene lookup returns CDR1 KGHSH and CDR2 LQKENI. This CDR3 contains 19 residues. The V end lost 3 bases, the J end lost 8 bases, and 29 bases lay between the germline ends. The CDR3 DNA sequence: TGTGCCAGCTCACCTACCCGGGGTTCGGCGGGACGTACGCGGGACACCATATATTTT. It encodes CASSPTRGSAGRTRDTIYF.

The rearrangement links TRBV27 to TRBJ1-2; no clear D gene. Germline V gene sequence: CDR1 MNHEY, CDR2 SMNVEV (reference sequence). Deletions cut 5 bases from V and 0 bases from J, with 13 bases between. The CDR3 is made up of 15 amino acids. The CDR3 region has the DNA TGTGCCAGCAGTCCCCACCGAACATCTAACTATGGCTACACCTTC. Protein: CASSPHRTSNYGYTF.

This clone showed up just once. V gene TRBV10-2 combines with J gene TRBJ2-2; 8 nucleotides align to TRBD1. The CDR3 totals 13 residues. The germline CDR1 and CDR2 sequences are WSHSY and SAAADI. The J segment lost 4 bases and the V segment lost 6 bases, leaving 1 base of the junction unmatched. CDR3 nucleotide sequence: TGCGCCAGCAGGGGACAGGCCACCGGGGAGCTGTTTTTT. Its protein is CASRGQATGELFF.

The V gene is TRBV6-4, the J gene TRBJ2-3, with a weak D call TRBD1 (5 bases). Germline-derived CDR1 and CDR2 are MRHNA and SNTAGT. Trimming shortened V by 3 bases and J by 5 bases, and 12 bases separated the two germline ends. The CDR3 sequence is 14 residues long. The chain's CDR3 is CASSEAGSGDTQYF. The CDR3 coding sequence is TGTGCCAGCAGTGAAGCAGGGTCCGGAGATACGCAGTATTTT.

The chain uses TRBV6-5 and TRBJ1-1; D ambiguous. CDR1 and CDR2 (germline): MNHEY, SVGAGI. CDR3 length: 13 amino acids. V was pared by 6 bases and J by 6 bases, with 14 bases between. The CDR3 spells CASRDRHPPEAFF. The CDR3 region has the DNA TGTGCCAGCAGAGATCGACATCCACCTGAAGCTTTCTTT.

The chain couples TRBV28 to TRBJ2-5, with D uncertain. Germline CDR1 MDHEN, CDR2 SYDVKM. V shed 7 bases and J shed 5 bases, with 20 bases lying between them. The CDR3 runs 15 residues. The CDR3 is CASTLSLPARETQYF. The CDR3 DNA reads as TGTGCCAGCACCTTAAGCCTCCCTGCACGGGAGACCCAGTACTTC.

V gene TRBV5-1 combines with J gene TRBJ2-7, with 7 bases fitting TRBD2. The germline V gene encodes CDR1 SGHRS and CDR2 YFSETQ. This CDR3 is 14 amino acids long. V shed 2 bases, J shed 6 bases, and the junction held 8 bases outside the gene matches. CDR3 amino acids: CASSFEGGPGEQYF. For the CDR3, the DNA is TGCGCCAGCAGCTTCGAGGGAGGGCCTGGCGAGCAGTACTTC.

This clone was seen a few times. Other DNA sequences in the sample encode the same CDR3. The chain links TRBV24-1 to TRBJ2-7; D perhaps matches TRBD1 (6 bases). CDR3 size: 12 residues. Between the trimmed V and J ends, which lost 10 bases and 1 base, there was a span of 10 bases. Germline values: CDR1 KGHDR, CDR2 SFDVKD. In DNA, the CDR3 is TGTGCCACGTCCCAGGGGTCCTACGAGCAGTACTTC. This codes for CATSQGSYEQYF.

The rearrangement uses TRBV10-3 and TRBJ2-7; possible D gene TRBD1, 6 bases. The CDR3 sequence is 15 residues long. The ends were cut back, 2 bases at V and 5 bases at J, with 16 bases in the middle. CDR1 and CDR2 (germline): ENHRY, SYGVKD. CDR3 DNA: TGTGCCATCAGTGAGCCGAGAGGACAGCGCCACGAGCAGTACTTC. This translates into CAISEPRGQRHEQYF.

The chain joins TRBV7-9 to TRBJ2-1, with D unclear. Trimming took off 1 base at V and 10 bases at J, with 5 bases between the two ends. This CDR3 is built from 11 residues. Germline V CDR1 and CDR2: SEHNR, FQNEAQ (reference sequence). The CDR3 bases are TGTGCCAGCAGCTTAGGTCCGGAGCAGTTCTTC. The encoded protein is CASSLGPEQFF.

The chain employs TRBV6-1 and TRBJ1-6, with 10 nucleotides matching TRBD1. This CDR3 region has 16 residues. Trimming at V came to 3 bases and at J to 9 bases, leaving 8 bases not matched to a gene. Per the germline V gene, CDR1 is MNHNS and CDR2 is SASEGT. DNA of the CDR3: TGTGCCAGCAGTGATCCGACAGGGGGCCGTACTTCACCCCTCCACTTT. It encodes CASSDPTGGRTSPLHF.

The gene calls are TRBV4-3 and TRBJ2-7; 9 positions agree with TRBD1. Losses at the gene ends were 2 bases for V and 0 bases for J; bases not matched to a gene: 5. CDR1 is LGHNA, CDR2 YSLEER, per germline. The CDR3 runs 16 residues. The CDR3, as DNA: TGCGCCAGCAGCCAAACTGAGACAGGGGGCTCCTACGAGCAGTACTTC. Translation: CASSQTETGGSYEQYF.

This chain uses TRBV23-1 with TRBJ1-5; maybe TRBD1 (5 bases). TRBV23-1 is sorted into the ORF group, with uncertain function. V gave up 0 bases and J gave up 8 bases, with 14 bases separating them. The CDR3 consists of 15 residues. CDR3 DNA: TGCGCCAGCAGTCAATCGAGTTCAGGGAGGAAGCCCCAGCATTTT. Translated, it gives CASSQSSSGRKPQHF.

This sequence joins TRBV14 and TRBJ1-5; D perhaps matches TRBD1 (5 bases). The germline V gene encodes CDR1 SGHDN and CDR2 FVKESK. The CDR3 runs 13 residues. V was cut by 4 bases and J by 7 bases, with 11 bases left in between. The CDR3 bases are TGTGCCAGCAGCCTAGAAACAGGACAGCCCCAGCATTTT. Its translation is CASSLETGQPQHF.

CDR3 region: CASSTRLDGGKGGYTF. In DNA, the CDR3 is TGTGCCAGCAGCACACGACTGGACGGGGGGAAAGGCGGCTACACCTTC. V usage is TRBV7-9 and J usage is TRBJ1-2, with D possibly TRBD1 on 5 matching bases. Germline CDR1 and CDR2: SEHNR and FQNEAQ (reference sequence). CDR3 length: 16 amino acids. Trimming left V 5 bases short and J 8 bases short, with 24 bases between.

J is TRBJ2-7 and V is TRBV7-9; D is possibly TRBD1 (6 bases). CDR3 length: 16 residues. Germline-derived CDR1 and CDR2 are SEHNR and FQNEAQ (reference sequence). The ends were cut back, 2 bases at V and 5 bases at J, with 19 bases in the middle. In DNA, the CDR3 is TGTGCCAGCAGCTTAATGCCGTTGACAGGCCGAAACGAGCAGTACTTC. Amino acids: CASSLMPLTGRNEQYF.

The chain uses TRBV12-3 or TRBV12-4 and TRBJ2-7, with a weak D call TRBD1 (6 bases). This CDR3 is 13 amino acids long. V lost 6 bases to trimming and J lost 1 base, with 10 bases between them. CDR3 region: CASSRDRSYEQYF. CDR3 sequence (DNA): TGTGCCAGCAGCCGTGACAGGTCCTACGAGCAGTACTTC.

As to this clone: The sample contains more than one DNA sequence encoding this CDR3. The J gene is TRBJ1-2, the V gene TRBV5-1; D call uncertain. The length of the CDR3 is 13 residues. Germline-derived CDR1 and CDR2 are SGHRS and YFSETQ. Trimming pared 0 bases from V and 2 bases from J, leaving 5 bases between. This chain's CDR3 is CASSLDGNYGYTF. For the CDR3, the DNA is TGCGCCAGCAGCTTGGATGGCAACTATGGCTACACCTTC.

The chain combines TRBV6-5 with TRBJ1-2, with 8 bases lining up with TRBD1. J lost 7 bases, V lost 7 bases, and 11 bases had no gene match. CDR3 length: 14 residues. Per the germline V gene, CDR1 is MNHEY and CDR2 is SVGAGI. CDR3 residues: CASTPGQGNVGYTF. CDR3 coding DNA: TGTGCCAGCACCCCCGGACAGGGCAACGTTGGCTACACCTTC.

The chain employs TRBV6-4 and TRBJ1-2; 7 nucleotides align to TRBD1. V shed 4 bases, J shed 4 bases, and the junction held 6 bases outside the gene matches. CDR1 is MRHNA and CDR2 is SNTAGT in the germline V gene. The CDR3 has 14 amino acids. The CDR3 DNA sequence: TGTGCCAGCAGTGCAACCGGGACAGTCTATGGCTACACCTTC. The encoded protein is CASSATGTVYGYTF.

CDR3 residues: CASRGSSYNEQFF. In nucleotides, the CDR3 is TGTGCCAGCCGAGGCAGCTCCTACAATGAGCAGTTCTTC. The chain uses TRBV6-5 and TRBJ2-1; no firm D call. Trimming took 8 bases from V and 0 from J, leaving 8 bases between them. The CDR3 is made up of 13 amino acids. Germline V gene sequence: CDR1 MNHEY, CDR2 SVGAGI.